The subject of this entry is one TCR beta chain. Germline CDR1 reads SGHDT; CDR2 reads YYEEEE. The CDR3 totals 15 residues. The junction had 10 bases not matched to a gene; V was cut back by 6 bases and J by 3 bases. The repertoire was sequenced with immunoSEQ multiplex PCR; TCRdb's copy has only in-frame clones and lacks some. The sample has approximately 81,000 clones; roughly 93% are singletons. These data originate in a study of cytomegalovirus exposure and HLA in healthy donors. This receptor was identified in a man in his late teens or twenties in good health and CMV-seronegative. This chain uses TRBV5-6 with TRBJ1-2, with 8 bases matching TRBD1. The sequenced material came from PBMCs. The CDR3 here is CASTRGQGAYYGYTF. For the CDR3, the DNA is TGTGCCAGCACCCGAGGGCAGGGGGCTTACTATGGCTACACCTTC.